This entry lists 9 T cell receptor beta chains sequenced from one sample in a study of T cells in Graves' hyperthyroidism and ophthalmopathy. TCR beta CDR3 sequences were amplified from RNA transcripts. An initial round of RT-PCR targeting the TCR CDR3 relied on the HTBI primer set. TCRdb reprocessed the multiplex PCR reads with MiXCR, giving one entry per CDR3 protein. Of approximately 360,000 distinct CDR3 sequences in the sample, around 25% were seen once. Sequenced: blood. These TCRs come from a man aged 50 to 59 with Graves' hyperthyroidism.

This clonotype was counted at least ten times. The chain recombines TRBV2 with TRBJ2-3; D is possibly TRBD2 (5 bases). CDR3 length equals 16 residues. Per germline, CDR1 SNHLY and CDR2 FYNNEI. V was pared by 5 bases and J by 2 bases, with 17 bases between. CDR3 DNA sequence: TGTGCCAGCAGTCGAGGACTTCCTACCGACACAGATACGCAGTATTTT. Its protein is CASSRGLPTDTDTQYF.

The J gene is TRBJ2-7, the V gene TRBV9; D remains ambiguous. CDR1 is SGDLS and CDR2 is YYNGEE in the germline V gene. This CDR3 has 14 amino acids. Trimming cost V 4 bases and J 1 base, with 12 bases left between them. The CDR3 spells CASSPRTESYEQYF. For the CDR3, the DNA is TGTGCCAGCAGCCCTCGGACGGAATCCTACGAGCAGTACTTC.

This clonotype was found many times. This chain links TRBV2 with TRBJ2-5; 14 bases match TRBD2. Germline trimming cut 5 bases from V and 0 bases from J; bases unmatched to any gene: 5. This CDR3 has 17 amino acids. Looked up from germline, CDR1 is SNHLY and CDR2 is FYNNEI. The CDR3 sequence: CASSPGTSGRDQETQYF. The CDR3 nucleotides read TGTGCCAGCAGTCCCGGGACTAGCGGGAGAGACCAAGAGACCCAGTACTTC.

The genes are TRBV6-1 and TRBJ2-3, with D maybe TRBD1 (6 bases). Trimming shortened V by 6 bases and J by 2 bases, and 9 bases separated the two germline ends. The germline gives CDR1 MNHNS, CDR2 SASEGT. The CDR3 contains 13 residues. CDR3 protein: CASRSGVTDTQYF. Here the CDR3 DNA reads TGTGCCAGCAGATCAGGGGTCACAGATACGCAGTATTTT.

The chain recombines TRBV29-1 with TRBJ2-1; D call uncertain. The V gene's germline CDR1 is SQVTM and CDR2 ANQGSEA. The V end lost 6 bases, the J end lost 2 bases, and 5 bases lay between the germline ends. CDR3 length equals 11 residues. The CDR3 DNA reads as TGCAGCGTCGGCCCCTACAATGAGCAGTTCTTC. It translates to CSVGPYNEQFF.

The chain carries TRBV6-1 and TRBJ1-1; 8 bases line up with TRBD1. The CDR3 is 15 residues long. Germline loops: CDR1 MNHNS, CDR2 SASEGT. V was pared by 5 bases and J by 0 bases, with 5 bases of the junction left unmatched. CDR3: CASSIRTGLNTEAFF. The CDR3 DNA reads TGTGCCAGCAGTATCCGGACAGGGTTGAACACTGAAGCTTTCTTT.

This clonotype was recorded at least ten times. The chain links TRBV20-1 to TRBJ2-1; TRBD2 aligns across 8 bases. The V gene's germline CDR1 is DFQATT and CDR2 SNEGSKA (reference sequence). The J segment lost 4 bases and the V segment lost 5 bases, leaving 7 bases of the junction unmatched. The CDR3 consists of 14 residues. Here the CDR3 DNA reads TGCAGTGCTCAGAGCGGGAGTGGGTACAATGAGCAGTTCTTC. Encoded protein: CSAQSGSGYNEQFF.

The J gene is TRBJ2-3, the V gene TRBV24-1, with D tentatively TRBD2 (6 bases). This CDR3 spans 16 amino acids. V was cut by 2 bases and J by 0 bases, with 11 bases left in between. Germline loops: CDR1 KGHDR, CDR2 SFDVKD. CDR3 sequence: CATSDSMGTSTDTQYF. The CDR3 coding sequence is TGTGCCACCAGTGATTCGATGGGGACTAGCACAGATACGCAGTATTTT.

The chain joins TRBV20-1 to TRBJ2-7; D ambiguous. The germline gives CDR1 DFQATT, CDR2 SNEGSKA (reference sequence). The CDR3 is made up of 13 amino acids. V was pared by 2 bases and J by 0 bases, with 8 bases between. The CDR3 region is CSARLPSSYEQYF. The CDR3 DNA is TGCAGTGCTAGACTACCCAGCTCCTACGAGCAGTACTTC.